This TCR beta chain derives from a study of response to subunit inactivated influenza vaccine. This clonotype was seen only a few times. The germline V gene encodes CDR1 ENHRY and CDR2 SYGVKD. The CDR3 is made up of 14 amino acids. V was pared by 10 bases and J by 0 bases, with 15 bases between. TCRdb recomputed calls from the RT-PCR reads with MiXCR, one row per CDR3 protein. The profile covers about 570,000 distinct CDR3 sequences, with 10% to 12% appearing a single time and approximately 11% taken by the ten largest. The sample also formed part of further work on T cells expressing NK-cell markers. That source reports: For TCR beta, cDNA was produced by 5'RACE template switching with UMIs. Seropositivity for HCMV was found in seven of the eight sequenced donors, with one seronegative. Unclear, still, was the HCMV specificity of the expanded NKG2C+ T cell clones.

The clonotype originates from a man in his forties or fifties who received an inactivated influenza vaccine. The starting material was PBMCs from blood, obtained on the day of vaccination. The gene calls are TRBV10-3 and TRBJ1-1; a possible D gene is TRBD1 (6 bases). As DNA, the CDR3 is TGTGCCACTGGGACACTCGGCATGAACACTGAAGCTTTCTTT. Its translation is CATGTLGMNTEAFF.